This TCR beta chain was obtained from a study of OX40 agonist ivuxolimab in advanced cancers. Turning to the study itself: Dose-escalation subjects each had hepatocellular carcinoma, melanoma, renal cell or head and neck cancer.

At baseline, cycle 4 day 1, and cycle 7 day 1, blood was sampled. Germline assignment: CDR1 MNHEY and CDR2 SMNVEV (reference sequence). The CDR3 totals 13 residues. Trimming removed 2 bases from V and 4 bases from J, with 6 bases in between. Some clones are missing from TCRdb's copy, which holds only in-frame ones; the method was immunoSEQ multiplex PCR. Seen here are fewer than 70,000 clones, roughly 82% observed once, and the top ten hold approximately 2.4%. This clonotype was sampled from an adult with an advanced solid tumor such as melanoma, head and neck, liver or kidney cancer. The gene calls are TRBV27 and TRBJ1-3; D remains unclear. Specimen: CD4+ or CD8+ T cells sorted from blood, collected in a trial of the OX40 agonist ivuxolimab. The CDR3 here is CASSLKEGNTIYF. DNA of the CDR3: TGTGCCAGCAGTTTAAAAGAAGGAAACACCATATATTTT.